Below, 15 T cell receptor beta chains from the same sample are listed, as sequenced in a study of cytomegalovirus exposure and HLA in healthy donors. The PCR used 60 Vbeta and 13 Jbeta primers. Clones were read by immunoSEQ multiplex PCR, and TCRdb kept only the in-frame ones, dropping some. The sample yields over 150,000 clones, 80% seen once. Sequences were obtained from PBMCs. Receptors originate from a man aged 18-30 years in good health and CMV-seropositive.

This chain joins TRBV18 and TRBJ2-4, with D possibly TRBD1 on 6 matching bases. V was cut by 0 bases and J by 0 bases, with 12 bases left in between. Germline V gene sequence: CDR1 KGHSH, CDR2 LQKENI. This CDR3 spans 17 amino acids. The CDR3 loop is CASSPPNRALAKNIQYF. CDR3 coding DNA: TGTGCCAGCTCACCACCGAACAGGGCTCTAGCCAAAAACATTCAGTACTTC.

This clone was picked up one time. This chain connects TRBV27 to TRBJ2-7; D may be TRBD1 (6 bases). CDR1 and CDR2 from the germline V gene are MNHEY and SMNVEV (reference sequence). The CDR3 length is 15 residues. V dropped 5 bases and J dropped 0 bases, with 14 bases sitting between them. The CDR3 DNA is TGTGCCAGCAGTCCCCGGACAGCCATCTCCTACGAGCAGTACTTC. Its translation is CASSPRTAISYEQYF.

The rearrangement links TRBV18 to TRBJ2-5; 8 nucleotides align to TRBD1. With V trimmed by 0 bases and J by 6 bases, 6 bases remained unmatched. This CDR3 is 15 amino acids long. Germline V CDR1 and CDR2: KGHSH, LQKENI. The CDR3 DNA is TGTGCCAGCTCACCACCGACAGGGGCTAAAAAGACCCAGTACTTC. Residues: CASSPPTGAKKTQYF.

V usage is TRBV18 and J usage is TRBJ2-7, with 7 bases matching TRBD2. The germline gives CDR1 KGHSH, CDR2 LQKENI. The CDR3 runs 17 residues. Unmatched junction bases numbered 12, after V lost 3 bases and J lost 1 base. The DNA for the CDR3 is TGTGCCAGCTCACCCACCCCGGGAGGAGTGATTTCCTACGAGCAGTACTTC. It codes for CASSPTPGGVISYEQYF.

The chain recombines TRBV7-8 with TRBJ1-2; TRBD1 matches 10 bases. The CDR3 is 15 residues long. Germline loops: CDR1 SGHVS, CDR2 FQNEAQ. V shed 5 bases and J 4 bases; nucleotides not matched to a gene: 7. The CDR3 reads CASSTRQGAAYGYTF. CDR3 nucleotides: TGTGCCAGCAGCACCCGACAGGGGGCAGCCTATGGCTACACCTTC.

This rearrangement joins TRBV4-2 to TRBJ2-6; 10 bases fit TRBD1. The CDR3 totals 16 residues. CDR1 LGHNA and CDR2 YNFKEQ come from the germline V gene. J gave up 0 bases and V 4 bases, and 0 bases lay outside the gene matches. CDR3 in amino acids: CASSRDRGSGANVLTF. CDR3 bases: TGTGCCAGCAGCCGGGACAGGGGCTCTGGGGCCAACGTCCTGACTTTC.

This chain joins TRBV6-5 and TRBJ1-3; 7 bases are a match to TRBD1. CDR1 is MNHEY, CDR2 SVGAGI, per germline. The ends lost 0 bases at V and 2 bases at J; junction bases unmatched: 1. The CDR3 extends over 15 amino acids. The CDR3 protein is CASSYSGQAGNTIYF. CDR3 DNA sequence: TGTGCCAGCAGTTACTCTGGACAGGCTGGAAACACCATATATTTT.

The CDR3 sequence is CASSPRGGALSYEQYF. CDR3 in DNA: TGTGCCAGCTCTCCCCGGGGAGGGGCCTTATCCTACGAGCAGTACTTC. The V call is TRBV18, the J call TRBJ2-7; 7 bases are a match to TRBD2. CDR1 is KGHSH and CDR2 is LQKENI in the germline V gene. This CDR3 has 16 residues. The junction had 12 bases not matched to a gene; V was cut back by 6 bases and J by 1 base.

The V and J genes are TRBV10-1 and TRBJ2-3; 7 bases fit TRBD1. Germline V gene data show CDR1 as WNHNN and CDR2 as SYGVQD (reference sequence). The CDR3 has 15 residues. V dropped 3 bases and J dropped 6; count of bases not matched to a gene: 9. DNA for the CDR3: TGCGCCAGCAGTGATATGGCGACAGGGCCGGATACGCAGTATTTT. It codes for CASSDMATGPDTQYF.

This clone came up a few times. The V and J genes are TRBV5-4 and TRBJ2-3; D is uncertain. This CDR3 is built from 14 residues. Germline lookup yields CDR1 SGHNT and CDR2 YYREEE (reference sequence). Trimming removed 0 bases at V and 1 base at J, with 6 bases between. The CDR3 DNA reads as TGTGCCAGCAGCTTGGGACTTGGCACAGATACGCAGTATTTT. Its protein is CASSLGLGTDTQYF.

This clone was counted a single time. The chain joins TRBV13 to TRBJ2-3, with 13 positions matching TRBD2. Germline trimming cut 4 bases from V and 5 bases from J; bases unmatched to any gene: 6. Germline values: CDR1 PRHDT, CDR2 FYEKMQ (reference sequence). This CDR3 region has 16 residues. The CDR3 nucleotides are TGTGCCAGCAGCTCACCGGGACTAGCGGGGAAAGATACGCAGTATTTT. Amino acids: CASSSPGLAGKDTQYF.

V and J are TRBV10-3 and TRBJ2-1; no firm D call. Looked up from germline, CDR1 is ENHRY and CDR2 is SYGVKD. V shed 5 bases and J shed 2 bases, with 13 bases lying between them. This CDR3 is built from 15 residues. The CDR3 DNA reads as TGTGCCATCAGTAGAACAAGCGATGCCTACAATGAGCAGTTCTTC. This encodes CAISRTSDAYNEQFF.

V and J are TRBV5-6 and TRBJ1-2; D ambiguous. CDR1 SGHDT and CDR2 YYEEEE come from the germline V gene. The V end was cut by 0 bases, the J end by 6 bases, with 12 bases between. The CDR3 has 14 residues. Written as DNA, the CDR3 is TGTGCCAGCAGCTTGGATTCAGCGGGTGATGGCTACACCTTC. The encoded protein is CASSLDSAGDGYTF.

V and J are TRBV29-1 and TRBJ2-1; TRBD1 might be the D (6 bases). CDR3 size: 11 residues. The germline V gene has CDR1 SQVTM and CDR2 ANQGSEA. Trimming left V 4 bases short and J 8 bases short, with 9 bases between. CDR3 sequence reads: CSVGGGDEQFF. The CDR3 DNA sequence: TGCAGCGTTGGAGGGGGAGATGAGCAGTTCTTC.

The chain has TRBV4-2 and TRBJ2-7, with 12 bases that match TRBD2. There are 19 residues in the CDR3. V shed 2 bases and J 5 bases; nucleotides not matched to a gene: 16. Germline values: CDR1 LGHNA, CDR2 YNFKEQ. As DNA, the CDR3 is TGTGCCAGCAGCCAACCGGGACAGAGAGGACTAGCGGGATCGAACGAGCAGTACTTC. Translating it yields CASSQPGQRGLAGSNEQYF.